This TCR beta chain derives from a study of beta chain features in type 1 diabetes. Blood was drawn once from each donor into heparinised tubes. The draws averaged about 120 mL. Expressed TCRB transcripts were sequenced, since all the RNA that had been isolated was reverse transcribed. TCRdb's table, derived via immunoSEQ multiplex PCR, lists solely in-frame clones and lacks some. The repertoire holds 200,000 to 300,000 clones, with 68% as singletons. The germline CDR1 and CDR2 sequences are SEHNR and FQNEAQ (reference sequence). V was trimmed by 5 bases and J by 5 bases, leaving 7 bases between them. The CDR3 contains 12 residues.

The origin of this receptor is a man aged 25-45 years in good health. The sample consisted of naive CD4+ T cells from blood. The chain employs TRBV7-9 and TRBJ1-5, with D possibly matching TRBD1 (5 bases). The CDR3 DNA reads as TGTGCCAGCAGCAGGGGCGATCAGCCCCAGCATTTT. Translating gives CASSRGDQPQHF.